This passage covers 31 T cell receptor beta chains from one sample sequenced in a study of CD8 T cells in Susac syndrome (dated by TCRdb to 2018 to 2020). Receptor amplification or capture employed the immunoSEQ multiplex PCR assay. RNA was extracted using the RNeasy kit, and roughly 0.5 to 1 microgram was reverse transcribed with random hexamers. TCRdb itself trimmed the public reads at Q25 with fastp, ran MiXCR and retained productive beta chains. Here each entry gathers all rows of one CDR3 protein and keeps the most common genes and DNA. Recorded for this sample are some 140,000 distinct CDR3 sequences; roughly 94% of them occurred a single time. Jointly, the top ten make up about 0.18% of the sample. Material: CD8+ T cells from PBMCs. The receptors here all came from a human donor with Susac syndrome.

CDR3 in DNA: TGCAGCGTTGAGATAGGGGGGGACCGTCCCAAAAACATTCAGTACTTC. It specifies CSVEIGGDRPKNIQYF. This chain uses TRBV29-1 with TRBJ2-4; D is perhaps TRBD2 (7 bases). CDR3 size: 16 residues. Germline CDR1 reads SQVTM; CDR2 reads ANQGSEA. The V gene lost 3 bases and the J gene lost 2 bases, with 17 bases spanning the gap.

The chain employs TRBV6-6 and TRBJ2-7; maybe TRBD1 (6 bases). Germline CDR1 and CDR2: MNHNY and SVGAGI (reference sequence). V lost 6 bases and J lost 1, with 19 bases in between. The CDR3 contains 16 residues. The CDR3 here is CASSQIRDIRSYEQYF. Here the CDR3 DNA reads TGTGCCAGCAGCCAGATTCGGGACATCAGATCCTACGAGCAGTACTTC.

The chain links TRBV19 to TRBJ1-1; possibly TRBD1 for D (6 bases). With 1 base removed from V and 4 bases from J, the gap between germline ends came to 10 bases. This CDR3 has 14 residues. Germline V gene lookup returns CDR1 LNHDA and CDR2 SQIVND (reference sequence). The CDR3 sequence: CASSIVSRGTEAFF. The CDR3 nucleotides read TGTGCCAGTAGTATAGTTTCCAGGGGCACTGAAGCTTTCTTT.

The chain couples TRBV12-3 or TRBV12-4 to TRBJ2-3; D possibly corresponds to TRBD1 (6 bases). Trimming cost V 6 bases and J 4 bases, with 14 bases left between them. This CDR3 contains 14 residues. The CDR3 reads CASRAGTGPDTQYF. The CDR3 DNA sequence: TGTGCCAGCAGAGCTGGTACAGGGCCAGATACGCAGTATTTT.

The chain uses TRBV9 and TRBJ2-7; 9 bases map to TRBD2. Germline V gene lookup returns CDR1 SGDLS and CDR2 YYNGEE. V trimming: 4 bases; J trimming: 4 bases; junction bases outside the gene matches: 6. CDR3 length equals 14 residues. This CDR3 is CASSPQTSGYEQYF. The CDR3 DNA reads as TGTGCCAGCAGCCCTCAGACTAGCGGATACGAGCAGTACTTC.

The rearrangement joins TRBV19 to TRBJ1-2; the D is unclear. The germline V and J ends were trimmed by 11 bases and 5 bases, with 15 bases remaining between them. Looked up from germline, CDR1 is LNHDA and CDR2 is SQIVND (reference sequence). CDR3 length equals 12 residues. The CDR3 loop is CASSTGMYGYTF. Here the CDR3 DNA reads TGTGCCTCAAGCACGGGGATGTATGGCTACACCTTC.

The chain is built from TRBV27 and TRBJ2-3; perhaps D is TRBD1 or TRBD2 (6 bases each). V was clipped by 3 bases and J by 2 bases, with 21 bases between them. This CDR3 has 18 amino acids. Per germline, CDR1 MNHEY and CDR2 SMNVEV (reference sequence). CDR3 region: CASSFINGVGGLTDTQYF. The CDR3 nucleotides read TGTGCCAGCAGTTTTATAAACGGGGTCGGGGGCCTCACAGATACGCAGTATTTT.

This clonotype was seen just once. The chain employs TRBV20-1 and TRBJ2-1; no firm D call. CDR1 is DFQATT and CDR2 is SNEGSKA in the germline V gene (reference sequence). This CDR3 is built from 14 residues. With 3 bases removed from V and 6 bases from J, the gap between germline ends came to 15 bases. The CDR3 protein is CSARAPLLSNEQFF. CDR3 nucleotides: TGCAGTGCTAGGGCCCCACTTCTCTCCAATGAGCAGTTCTTC.

This clonotype was seen only once. CDR3 bases: TGTGCCAGCACTTACACTATCGGGGAGCTGTTTTTT. This translates into CASTYTIGELFF. The chain couples TRBV2 to TRBJ2-2; D gene uncertain. This CDR3 comprises 12 residues. V was shortened by 7 bases and J by 7 bases, with 10 bases between the two germline ends. Germline V gene lookup returns CDR1 SNHLY and CDR2 FYNNEI.

The chain has TRBV9 and TRBJ2-3, with a tentative D call TRBD1 (6 bases). This CDR3 spans 15 amino acids. The germline CDR1 and CDR2 sequences are SGDLS and YYNGEE. Trimming cost V 0 bases and J 2 bases, with 10 bases left between them. CDR3 nucleotides: TGTGCCAGCAGCGTAGGAGGGACAATCACAGATACGCAGTATTTT. This translates into CASSVGGTITDTQYF. The whole variable domain, remainder taken from reference TRBV9 and TRBJ2-3, is DSGVTQTPKHLITATGQRVTLRCSPRSGDLSVYWYQQSLDQGLQFLIQYYNGEERAKGNILERFSAQQFPDLHSELNLSSLELGDSALYFCASSVGGTITDTQYFGPGTRLTVL.

This clonotype was seen once. V gene TRBV27 combines with J gene TRBJ2-5; D is ambiguous. The CDR3 contains 14 residues. The V gene lost 2 bases and the J gene lost 1 base, with 8 bases spanning the gap. CDR1 and CDR2 from the germline V gene are MNHEY and SMNVEV (reference sequence). CDR3 DNA sequence: TGTGCCAGCAGTTTAGGAGTTCCCCAAGAGACCCAGTACTTC. Its protein is CASSLGVPQETQYF.

The V call is TRBV29-1, the J call TRBJ2-1; D gene uncertain. This CDR3 contains 14 residues. Trimming removed 3 bases at V and 4 bases at J, with 13 bases between. The germline V gene has CDR1 SQVTM and CDR2 ANQGSEA. CDR3 sequence: CSVDDEVGYNEQFF. The CDR3 DNA is TGCAGCGTTGACGACGAGGTAGGGTACAATGAGCAGTTCTTC.

V gene TRBV12-3 or TRBV12-4 combines with J gene TRBJ2-1; the match to TRBD2 covers 11 bases. Trimming removed 6 bases from V and 12 bases from J; junction bases left unmatched: 13. The CDR3 is 15 amino acids. The DNA for the CDR3 is TGTGCCAGCAGCCCCTTAGCGGGAGGGCCTCTCGGGCAGTTCTTC. Translation gives CASSPLAGGPLGQFF.

This clonotype was counted a single time. The rearrangement uses TRBV4-1 and TRBJ2-1, with 7 bases matching TRBD2. In germline, CDR1 is MGHRA, CDR2 YSYEKL. V shed 0 bases, J shed 6 bases, and the junction held 5 bases outside the gene matches. The CDR3 runs 15 residues. Written as DNA, the CDR3 is TGCGCCAGCAGCCAAGACCCGACTAGCTTCAATGAGCAGTTCTTC. Its translation is CASSQDPTSFNEQFF.

The chain recombines TRBV2 with TRBJ1-1; D remains ambiguous. Germline CDR1 SNHLY, CDR2 FYNNEI. The CDR3 runs 10 residues. Between the trimmed V and J ends, which lost 10 bases and 7 bases, there was a span of 10 bases. CDR3: CAKKLGEAFF. The DNA of the CDR3 is TGTGCCAAAAAACTTGGTGAAGCTTTCTTT.

This chain links TRBV24-1 with TRBJ2-1; D possibly corresponds to TRBD2 (5 bases). CDR1 is KGHDR and CDR2 is SFDVKD in the germline V gene. CDR3 length equals 14 residues. The V end was cut by 5 bases, the J end by 0 bases, with 7 bases between. DNA of the CDR3: TGTGCCACCAGTGCCCGGGGCTCCTACAATGAGCAGTTCTTC. Amino acids: CATSARGSYNEQFF.

The rearrangement links TRBV19 to TRBJ2-3; D is possibly TRBD2 (5 bases). The CDR3 extends over 13 amino acids. The V and J ends lost 3 bases and 6 bases respectively, with 10 bases between them. Germline V gives CDR1 LNHDA, CDR2 SQIVND (reference sequence). The CDR3 bases are TGTGCCAGTAGTATTACTTCGGGGGATACGCAGTATTTT. This encodes CASSITSGDTQYF.

The genes are TRBV7-9 and TRBJ2-2; D unclear. Germline assignment: CDR1 SEHNR and CDR2 FQNEAQ (reference sequence). The CDR3 loop spans 15 amino acids. V was pared by 3 bases and J by 0 bases, with 8 bases between. DNA of the CDR3: TGTGCCAGCAGCTTGTCAGAATCGAACACCGGGGAGCTGTTTTTT. Translation: CASSLSESNTGELFF.

The chain's CDR3 is CASSPDRNYGYTF. Written as DNA, the CDR3 is TGTGCCAGCAGCCCGGACAGGAACTATGGCTACACCTTC. J is TRBJ1-2 and V is TRBV14, with 7 nucleotides matching TRBD1. CDR1 and CDR2 from the germline V gene are SGHDN and FVKESK. J was trimmed by 2 bases and V by 4 bases; bases with no gene match: 1. The CDR3 is 13 residues long.

The count of this clonotype is one. The chain carries TRBV12-3 or TRBV12-4 and TRBJ2-5, with 14 bases identical to TRBD2. Unmatched junction bases numbered 20, after V lost 6 bases and J lost 5 bases. The CDR3 contains 20 residues. CDR3: CASRGTGTGTSGRELETQYF. In DNA form, the CDR3 reads TGTGCCAGCAGGGGGACAGGGACAGGGACTAGCGGGAGAGAATTGGAGACCCAGTACTTC.

The chain combines TRBV29-1 with TRBJ1-2, with D tentatively TRBD1 (5 bases). V gave up 5 bases and J gave up 8 bases, with 9 bases separating them. CDR1 and CDR2 from the germline V gene are SQVTM and ANQGSEA. The CDR3 has 10 residues. The CDR3 coding sequence is TGCAGCGTTCCGGAGGGGGGCTACACCTTC. Amino acids: CSVPEGGYTF.

The chain has TRBV5-1 and TRBJ2-7; 7 nucleotides agree with TRBD1. The CDR3 is made up of 15 amino acids. Germline V lookup: CDR1 SGHRS, CDR2 YFSETQ. With V trimmed by 4 bases and J by 2 bases, 9 bases remained unmatched. Here the CDR3 reads CASSPYRDRAYEQYF. Written as DNA, the CDR3 is TGCGCCAGCAGCCCGTACCGGGACAGAGCCTACGAGCAGTACTTC.

The chain is built from TRBV27 and TRBJ1-1, with a weak D call TRBD1 (5 bases). Germline V lookup: CDR1 MNHEY, CDR2 SMNVEV (reference sequence). V was shortened by 3 bases and J by 0 bases, with 14 bases between the two germline ends. The CDR3 sequence is 16 residues long. The CDR3 loop is CASSFRTSSVNTEAFF. The CDR3 nucleotides are TGTGCCAGCAGTTTCCGGACATCATCGGTGAACACTGAAGCTTTCTTT.

The genes are TRBV30 and TRBJ2-2; D remains unclear. CDR3 length: 12 residues. Between the trimmed V and J ends, which lost 1 base and 10 bases, there was a span of 10 bases. The germline V gene has CDR1 GTSNPN and CDR2 SVGIG (reference sequence). CDR3 nucleotide sequence: TGTGCCTGGAGTGCGGACGGGTCGGAGCTGTTTTTT. This encodes CAWSADGSELFF.

The chain combines TRBV12-3 or TRBV12-4 with TRBJ2-5; 9 bases line up with TRBD2. V dropped 6 bases and J dropped 5; count of bases not matched to a gene: 10. The CDR3 loop spans 15 amino acids. This CDR3 reads CASREGLAVGETQYF. In DNA, the CDR3 is TGTGCCAGCAGGGAGGGACTAGCAGTTGGCGAGACCCAGTACTTC.

The chain uses TRBV20-1 and TRBJ2-1; 13 bases line up with TRBD2. The CDR3 is made up of 16 amino acids. The ends lost 4 bases at V and 7 bases at J; junction bases unmatched: 10. Germline V lookup: CDR1 DFQATT, CDR2 SNEGSKA (reference sequence). The CDR3 nucleotides read TGCAGTGCTACAGGGCCACCGGGACTAGCGGGGAATGAGCAGTTCTTC. Translation: CSATGPPGLAGNEQFF.

The chain employs TRBV9 and TRBJ1-1; D not resolved. Germline V lookup: CDR1 SGDLS, CDR2 YYNGEE. The V gene lost 0 bases and the J gene lost 11 bases, with 14 bases spanning the gap. The CDR3 length is 13 residues. The CDR3 is CASSVVERLGAFF. The CDR3 coding sequence is TGTGCCAGCAGCGTAGTAGAGCGCCTGGGGGCTTTCTTT.

This chain connects TRBV7-2 to TRBJ2-2; TRBD1 matches 7 bases. V was clipped by 5 bases and J by 2 bases; unmatched bases: 5. The CDR3 is 15 amino acids. The germline CDR1 and CDR2 sequences are SGHTA and FQGNSA. The CDR3 DNA sequence: TGTGCCAGCAGCCACCGACAGGGTAACACCGGGGAGCTGTTTTTT. Translation gives CASSHRQGNTGELFF. The full variable domain, rest sourced from reference TRBV7-2 and TRBJ2-2, is GAGVSQSPSNKVTEKGKDVELRCDPISGHTALYWYRQSLGQGLEFLIYFQGNSAPDKSGLPSDRFSAERTGGSVSTLTIQRTQQEDSAVYLCASSHRQGNTGELFFGEGSRLTVL.

The chain combines TRBV9 with TRBJ2-7; 8 bases align to TRBD2. The CDR3 has 13 amino acids. The V gene end was trimmed by 1 base and the J gene end by 3 bases; junction bases not matched to a gene: 0. Germline lookup yields CDR1 SGDLS and CDR2 YYNGEE. CDR3: CASSVTSGYEQYF. In nucleotides, the CDR3 is TGTGCCAGCAGCGTAACTAGCGGCTACGAGCAGTACTTC.

This chain uses TRBV28 with TRBJ2-7; 8 positions match TRBD1. V shed 6 bases and J 4 bases; nucleotides not matched to a gene: 23. Germline V gene sequence: CDR1 MDHEN, CDR2 SYDVKM. The CDR3 totals 19 residues. For the CDR3, the DNA is TGTGCCAGCAGCTACCGTCACGGGACAGGTAGTTTTCGGGATTACGAGCAGTACTTC. Translation gives CASSYRHGTGSFRDYEQYF.

The CDR3 DNA sequence: TGCAGCGTTCGAACTGCTGAAGCTTTCTTT. It is translated as CSVRTAEAFF. This chain joins TRBV29-1 and TRBJ1-1; D not certain. The CDR3 covers 10 residues. CDR1 and CDR2 from the germline V gene are SQVTM and ANQGSEA. V was cut by 5 bases and J by 6 bases, with 7 bases left in between.